This T cell receptor beta chain was found in a study of T cell responses to AZD1222 COVID-19 vaccine. CDR1 is LGHNA, CDR2 YNFKEQ, per germline. The CDR3 sequence is 17 residues long. The V gene lost 2 bases and the J gene lost 0 bases, with 13 bases spanning the gap. Profiled with immunoSEQ multiplex PCR; TCRdb holds only in-frame clones, not every one. The profile shows 100,000 to 150,000 clones, approximately 86% of them singletons. The sequence was collected from an adult in good health. This chain uses TRBV4-2 with TRBJ2-2; D is perhaps TRBD2 (5 bases). This sample comprised peripheral blood, obtained on day 0 of AZD1222 vaccination. The CDR3 coding sequence is TGTGCCAGCAGCCAATCTGCTGGACTCGCGAACACCGGGGAGCTGTTTTTT. Protein: CASSQSAGLANTGELFF.